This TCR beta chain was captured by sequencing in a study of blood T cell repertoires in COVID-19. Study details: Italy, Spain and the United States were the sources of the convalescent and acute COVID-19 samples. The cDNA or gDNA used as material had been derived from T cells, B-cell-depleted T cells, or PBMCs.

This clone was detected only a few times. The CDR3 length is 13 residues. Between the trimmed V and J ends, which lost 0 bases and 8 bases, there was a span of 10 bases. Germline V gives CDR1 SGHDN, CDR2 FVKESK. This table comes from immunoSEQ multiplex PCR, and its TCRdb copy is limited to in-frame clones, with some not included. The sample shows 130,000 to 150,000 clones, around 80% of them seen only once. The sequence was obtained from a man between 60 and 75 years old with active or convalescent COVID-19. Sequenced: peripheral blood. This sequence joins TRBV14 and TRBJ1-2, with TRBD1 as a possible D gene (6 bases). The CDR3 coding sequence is TGTGCCAGCAGCCAAGACAGGGGAGGGGGCTACACCTTC. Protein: CASSQDRGGGYTF.